This T cell receptor beta chain originates from a study of CD8 T cells in Susac syndrome. This CDR3 is built from 15 residues. Germline-derived CDR1 and CDR2 are DFQATT and SNEGSKA (reference sequence). V gave up 5 bases and J gave up 2 bases, with 19 bases separating them. The RNA, roughly 0.45 to 1 ug, was put through reverse transcription using random hexamers. With immunoSEQ multiplex PCR, TCR beta CDR3 was amplified across 54 Vbeta and 13 Jbeta. TCRdb reanalysed the immunoSEQ multiplex PCR reads using MiXCR and keeps one entry per CDR3 protein. The sample carries about 120,000 distinct CDR3 sequences, approximately 94% recorded once.

The sequenced material came from CD4+ T cells from PBMCs. The sequence was collected from a human donor with multiple sclerosis. The rearrangement uses TRBV20-1 and TRBJ2-7; tentatively, D is TRBD2 (5 bases). The CDR3 nucleotides are TGCAGTGCTCTCCTGCCTGGGAGCGACGCCTACGAGCAGTACTTC. Amino acid sequence: CSALLPGSDAYEQYF.